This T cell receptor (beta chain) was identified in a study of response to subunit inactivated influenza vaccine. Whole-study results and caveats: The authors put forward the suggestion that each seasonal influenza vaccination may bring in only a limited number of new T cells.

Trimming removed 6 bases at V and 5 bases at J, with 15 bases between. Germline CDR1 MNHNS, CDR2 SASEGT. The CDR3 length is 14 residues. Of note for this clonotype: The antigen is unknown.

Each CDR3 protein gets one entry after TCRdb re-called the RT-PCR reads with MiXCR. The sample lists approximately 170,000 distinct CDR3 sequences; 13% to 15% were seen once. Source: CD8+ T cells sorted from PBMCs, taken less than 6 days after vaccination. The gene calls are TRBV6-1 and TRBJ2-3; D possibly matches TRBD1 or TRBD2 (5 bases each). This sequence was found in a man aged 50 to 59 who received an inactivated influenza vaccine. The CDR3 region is CASSPAAGGDTQYF. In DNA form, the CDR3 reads TGTGCCAGCAGCCCCGCGGCTGGGGGAGATACGCAGTATTTT.